One and the same sample provided the 17 T cell receptor beta chains below, sequenced in a study of identical twins. TCRdb re-derived calls from the 5' RACE reads in MiXCR, one entry per CDR3 protein. The sample carries approximately 210,000 distinct CDR3 sequences, 15% to 20% recorded once. The sample was also linked to a second study, of T cells expressing NK-cell markers.

Specimen: CD8+ T cells sorted from blood. These receptors all stem from a woman between 18 and 30 years old in good health.

This chain joins TRBV12-3 or TRBV12-4 and TRBJ2-2, with 8 nucleotides matching TRBD2. The CDR3 spans 14 residues. CDR3 protein: CGSSGGEKTGELFF. The CDR3, as DNA: TGTGGAAGCTCGGGGGGGGAGAAAACCGGGGAGCTGTTTTTT.

The chain links TRBV29-1 to TRBJ2-2; possible D gene TRBD2, 6 bases. Germline assignment: CDR1 SQVTM and CDR2 ANQGSEA. This CDR3 comprises 13 residues. V lost 8 bases and J 2 bases, leaving 12 bases between the germline ends. The CDR3 here is CSLLADNTGELFF. The CDR3 DNA reads as TGCAGCTTATTAGCGGATAACACCGGGGAGCTGTTTTTT.

The chain recombines TRBV4-1 with TRBJ1-5; possible D gene TRBD1, 5 bases. Between the trimmed V and J ends, which lost 4 bases and 4 bases, there was a span of 17 bases. Germline V lookup: CDR1 MGHRA, CDR2 YSYEKL. CDR3 length: 16 amino acids. CDR3 DNA sequence: TGCGCCAGCAGCCTTAGGACGGACGGGGGGAATCAGCCCCAGCATTTT. This translates into CASSLRTDGGNQPQHF.

Only a few counts were recorded for this clonotype. The chain uses TRBV29-1 and TRBJ2-7; 10 nucleotides line up with TRBD1. Germline CDR1 SQVTM, CDR2 ANQGSEA. The V gene end was trimmed by 2 bases and the J gene end by 4 bases; junction bases not matched to a gene: 5. This CDR3 has 14 amino acids. CDR3 in amino acids: CSVEFRTGGYEQYF. The CDR3 DNA reads as TGCAGCGTTGAATTCCGGACAGGGGGTTACGAGCAGTACTTC.

Many counts were recorded for this clonotype. The chain recombines TRBV6-5 with TRBJ2-2; TRBD1 or TRBD2 may be the D gene (6 bases each). CDR1 is MNHEY, CDR2 SVGAGI, per germline. The CDR3 length is 15 residues. Trimming shortened V by 4 bases and J by 3 bases, and 12 bases separated the two germline ends. The CDR3 sequence: CASSLWGADTGELFF. The CDR3 DNA reads as TGTGCCAGCAGTTTATGGGGGGCGGACACCGGGGAGCTGTTTTTT.

This clonotype turned up a few times. The gene calls are TRBV29-1 and TRBJ2-1; tentatively, D is TRBD1 or TRBD2 (5 bases each). The CDR3 has 13 amino acids. Germline V gene sequence: CDR1 SQVTM, CDR2 ANQGSEA. Trimming stripped 3 bases from V and 3 bases from J, with 9 bases between. CDR3 region: CSVDGGNYNEQFF. CDR3 DNA: TGCAGCGTTGATGGGGGTAACTACAATGAGCAGTTCTTC.

This chain links TRBV3-1 with TRBJ2-7; 7 bases are shared with TRBD2. Looked up from germline, CDR1 is LGHDT and CDR2 is YNNKEL (reference sequence). The CDR3 has 17 residues. The ends lost 4 bases at V and 0 bases at J; junction bases unmatched: 12. This chain's CDR3 is CASSRLDGRHPSYEQYF. CDR3 nucleotide sequence: TGTGCCAGCAGCCGCCTTGACGGGAGGCACCCCTCCTACGAGCAGTACTTC.

The gene calls are TRBV10-2 and TRBJ2-3, with D perhaps matching TRBD1 (5 bases). CDR3 length equals 14 residues. Germline V gives CDR1 WSHSY, CDR2 SAAADI. Trimming left V 5 bases short and J 5 bases short, with 14 bases between. CDR3 protein: CASSPRQHRDTQYF. The DNA of the CDR3 is TGCGCCAGCAGTCCGAGACAGCACCGAGATACGCAGTATTTT.

This chain joins TRBV4-3 and TRBJ2-5, with 7 bases lining up with TRBD2. Germline V gene data show CDR1 as LGHNA and CDR2 as YSLEER. Trimming cost V 1 base and J 2 bases; bases outside gene matches: 7. The CDR3 is made up of 16 amino acids. CDR3 sequence (DNA): TGCGCCAGCAGCCAAGGGGCTAGCGGAACTCAAGAGACCCAGTACTTC. It codes for CASSQGASGTQETQYF.

In this sample, this clonotype turned up a few times. The chain recombines TRBV6-2 or TRBV6-3 with TRBJ2-7; maybe TRBD2 (6 bases). The CDR3 has 12 residues. V was clipped by 6 bases and J by 6 bases, with 12 bases between them. Germline assignment: CDR1 MNHEY and CDR2 SVGEGT. CDR3 sequence (DNA): TGTGCCAGCAGCGCCACTAGCACCGAGCAGTACTTC. Its protein product is CASSATSTEQYF.

The sample holds a few counts of this clonotype. CDR3 nucleotide sequence: TGTGCCAGCAGCTCGTATACCGCCGACAGGGACCGAGAGACCCAGTACTTC. It translates to CASSSYTADRDRETQYF. The V gene is TRBV11-3, the J gene TRBJ2-5, with 7 bases identical to TRBD1. V shed 4 bases and J 4 bases; nucleotides not matched to a gene: 15. Germline CDR1 and CDR2: SGHNT and YENEEA. The CDR3 contains 17 residues.

V usage is TRBV12-3 or TRBV12-4 and J usage is TRBJ2-1; 12 bases fit TRBD2. The CDR3 runs to 14 residues. The J segment lost 10 bases and the V segment lost 5 bases, leaving 6 bases of the junction unmatched. The CDR3 nucleotides read TGTGCCAGCAGTCTGAGTGGACTAGCGGGAGAGCAGTTCTTC. This codes for CASSLSGLAGEQFF.

The chain joins TRBV20-1 to TRBJ2-2, with D hard to call. The germline gives CDR1 DFQATT, CDR2 SNEGSKA (reference sequence). This CDR3 has 14 residues. Trimming took off 2 bases at V and 4 bases at J, with 11 bases between the two ends. The CDR3 spells CSARSLYSTGELFF. The DNA for the CDR3 is TGCAGTGCTAGATCCCTCTACTCCACCGGGGAGCTGTTTTTT.

The CDR3, as DNA: TGTGCCAGCAGTGAAGCTGTCGTGTACAGCTCCTACGAGCAGTACTTC. As protein: CASSEAVVYSSYEQYF. V usage is TRBV6-1 and J usage is TRBJ2-7; no reliable D call. Germline lookup yields CDR1 MNHNS and CDR2 SASEGT. V shed 0 bases and J shed 0 bases, with 12 bases lying between them. The CDR3 has 16 residues.

This clonotype has more than one count but fewer than ten. The gene calls are TRBV12-3 or TRBV12-4 and TRBJ2-1; the D is unclear. The V gene lost 1 base and the J gene lost 12 bases, with 16 bases spanning the gap. This CDR3 region has 14 residues. The CDR3, as DNA: TGTGCCAGCAGTTTAGGAACTTCCCCAGGTGTGCAGTTCTTC. This translates into CASSLGTSPGVQFF.

The chain joins TRBV20-1 to TRBJ2-1; 10 bases match TRBD2. CDR3 length: 17 residues. V lost 0 bases, J lost 1 base, and 6 bases stayed unmatched. The V gene's germline CDR1 is DFQATT and CDR2 SNEGSKA (reference sequence). The CDR3 loop is CSARDRLAGDSYNEQFF. In DNA form, the CDR3 reads TGCAGTGCTAGAGATAGGCTAGCGGGAGATTCCTACAATGAGCAGTTCTTC.

This clonotype was seen repeatedly, ten times or more. The chain links TRBV7-2 to TRBJ2-1; 8 positions agree with TRBD2. The CDR3 consists of 15 residues. Germline CDR1 and CDR2: SGHTA and FQGNSA. V lost 5 bases and J lost 0; bases outside the gene matches: 3. For the CDR3, the DNA is TGTGCCAGCAGCGAGCGGGAGAGCTCCTACAATGAGCAGTTCTTC. Translation: CASSERESSYNEQFF.